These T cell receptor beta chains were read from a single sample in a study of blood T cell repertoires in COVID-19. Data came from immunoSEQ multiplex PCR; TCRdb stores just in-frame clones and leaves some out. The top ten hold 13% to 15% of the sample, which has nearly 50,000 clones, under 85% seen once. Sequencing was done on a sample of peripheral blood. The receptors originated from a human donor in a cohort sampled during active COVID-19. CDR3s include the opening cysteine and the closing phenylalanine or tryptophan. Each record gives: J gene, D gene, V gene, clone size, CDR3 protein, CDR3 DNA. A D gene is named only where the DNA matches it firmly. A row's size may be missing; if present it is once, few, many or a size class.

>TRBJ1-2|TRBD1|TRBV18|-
CASSPSVGQAESYTF
TGTGCCAGCTCACCTTCTGTTGGACAGGCCGAGAGCTACACCTTC
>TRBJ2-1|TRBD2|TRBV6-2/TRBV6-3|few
CASSYSPTSGIYNEQFF
TGTGCCAGCAGTTACTCCCCGACTAGCGGGATTTACAATGAGCAGTTCTTC
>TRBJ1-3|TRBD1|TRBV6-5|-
CASSHQGARGNTIYF
TGTGCCAGCAGTCATCAGGGGGCGAGGGGAAACACCATATATTTT
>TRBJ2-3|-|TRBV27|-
CASMGGNADTQYF
TGTGCCAGCATGGGCGGGAACGCAGATACGCAGTATTTT
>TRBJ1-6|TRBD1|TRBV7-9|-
CASSLAGTGLSPLHF
TGTGCCAGCAGCTTAGCCGGGACAGGTCTTTCACCCCTCCACTTT
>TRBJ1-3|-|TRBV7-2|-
CASSPSDRTGNTIYF
TGTGCCAGCAGCCCTTCGGACAGAACTGGAAACACCATATATTTT
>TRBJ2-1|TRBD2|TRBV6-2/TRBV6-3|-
CASSRTSGSYEQFF
TGTGCCAGCAGCCGGACTAGCGGGAGTTATGAGCAGTTCTTC
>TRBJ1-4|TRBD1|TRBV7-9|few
CASSRRTGPNEKLFF
TGTGCCAGCAGCCGCAGGACAGGGCCCAATGAAAAACTGTTTTTT
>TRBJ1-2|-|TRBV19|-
CASSIEGAGNYGYTF
TGTGCCAGTAGTATAGAAGGAGCGGGGAACTATGGCTACACCTTC
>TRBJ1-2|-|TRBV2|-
CASSDRATINYGYTF
TGTGCCAGCAGTGACAGGGCCACTATTAACTATGGCTACACCTTC
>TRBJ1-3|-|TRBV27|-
CASSPTPVDRAGNTIYF
TGTGCCAGCAGTCCGACCCCCGTCGACAGAGCTGGAAACACCATATATTTT
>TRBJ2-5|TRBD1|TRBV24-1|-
CATSDSSGTGVIETQYF
TGTGCCACCAGTGATTCCTCCGGGACAGGGGTGATTGAGACCCAGTACTTC
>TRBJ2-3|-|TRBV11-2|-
CASSSGDWANNTQYF
TGTGCCAGCAGCTCTGGGGACTGGGCTAACAATACGCAGTATTTT
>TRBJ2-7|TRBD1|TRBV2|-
CASLDRGLWEQYF
TGTGCCAGCCTGGACAGGGGGTTGTGGGAGCAGTACTTC